The 2 T cell receptor beta chains below come from one sample, sequenced in a study of blood T cell repertoires in COVID-19. The repertoire was sequenced with immunoSEQ multiplex PCR; TCRdb's copy has only in-frame clones and lacks some. The sample contains 150,000 to 200,000 clones, over 75% of which appear only once. The sequencing input was PBMCs or T cells enriched from blood (not recorded which). Source of these receptors: a man aged 50 to 60 who had recovered from COVID-19.

This clone was counted only a few times. CDR3: CASSQDGQGGFQETQYF. The CDR3 DNA follows: TGTGCCAGCAGCCAAGACGGACAGGGGGGATTTCAAGAGACCCAGTACTTC. The chain couples TRBV3-1 (or the pseudogene TRBV3-2) to TRBJ2-5; 10 nucleotides line up with TRBD1. V shed 0 bases, J shed 2 bases, and the junction held 6 bases outside the gene matches. CDR1 and CDR2 from the germline V gene are LGHDT and YNNKEL (reference sequence). The CDR3 covers 17 residues.

The J gene is TRBJ2-1, the V gene TRBV2, with a possible D match to TRBD1 (5 bases). This CDR3 is 18 amino acids long. CDR1 and CDR2 from the germline V gene are SNHLY and FYNNEI. The ends were cut back, 1 base at V and 1 base at J, with 17 bases in the middle. The DNA for the CDR3 is TGTGCCAGCAGTGAAGTTCCCACAGGCCTTTCTTCCTACAATGAGCAGTTCTTC. It encodes CASSEVPTGLSSYNEQFF. The full variable domain, with the rest looked up from reference TRBV2 and TRBJ2-1, is EPEVTQTPSHQVTQMGQEVILRCVPISNHLYFYWYRQILGQKVEFLVSFYNNEISEKSEIFDDQFSVERPDGSNFTLKIRSTKLEDSAMYFCASSEVPTGLSSYNEQFFGPGTRLTVL.